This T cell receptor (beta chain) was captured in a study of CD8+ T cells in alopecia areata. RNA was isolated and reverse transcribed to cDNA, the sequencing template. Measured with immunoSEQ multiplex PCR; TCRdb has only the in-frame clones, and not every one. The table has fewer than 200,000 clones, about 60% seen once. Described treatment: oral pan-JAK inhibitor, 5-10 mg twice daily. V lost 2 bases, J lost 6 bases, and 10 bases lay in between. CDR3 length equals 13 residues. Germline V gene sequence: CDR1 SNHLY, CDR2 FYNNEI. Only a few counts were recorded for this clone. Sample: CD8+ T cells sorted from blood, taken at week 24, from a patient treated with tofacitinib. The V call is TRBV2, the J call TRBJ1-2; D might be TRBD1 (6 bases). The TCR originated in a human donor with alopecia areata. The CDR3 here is CASSERAGDGYTF. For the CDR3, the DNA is TGTGCCAGCAGTGAAAGGGCAGGGGATGGCTACACCTTC. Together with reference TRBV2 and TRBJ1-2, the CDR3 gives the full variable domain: EPEVTQTPSHQVTQMGQEVILRCVPISNHLYFYWYRQILGQKVEFLVSFYNNEISEKSEIFDDQFSVERPDGSNFTLKIRSTKLEDSAMYFCASSERAGDGYTFGSGTRLTVV.